The rows below give T cell receptor beta chains drawn from one sample of a study of Ad26.COV2.S vaccination and SARS-CoV-2 variants. Repertoires were generated with immunoSEQ multiplex PCR, while TCRdb's copy carries only in-frame clones and drops some. The data hold hundreds of thousands of clones, with 89% observed a single time. Specimen: peripheral blood, collected in a trial of Ad26.COV2.S vaccine versus placebo. The receptors here all came from a person aged 18-65 years who received the Ad26.COV2.S COVID-19 vaccine or a placebo. The CDR3 runs from the conserved cysteine through the conserved F or W.

v_gene	len	j_gene	CDR3aa
TRBV7-2	12	TRBJ2-7	CASTNSGYEQYF
TRBV5-4	15	TRBJ2-7	CASREKGGRAGEQYF
TRBV18	14	TRBJ1-4	CATRSTGGNEKLFF
TRBV3-1/TRBV3-2	13	TRBJ2-1	CASSQRRGHEQFF
TRBV6-5	15	TRBJ2-2	CASSYWARNTGELFF
TRBV18	18	TRBJ2-1	CASSPPGTSGGLYNEQFF
TRBV29-1	13	TRBJ2-1	CSVEGLADNEQFF
TRBV30	13	TRBJ2-7	CAYSTGQEYEQYF
TRBV2	13	TRBJ1-4	CASSVRVNEKLFF
TRBV7-2	19	TRBJ2-3	CASSPTGLAGPGGTDTQYF
TRBV7-2	16	TRBJ2-7	CASSLAGSGGYYEQYF
TRBV21-1	10	TRBJ2-7	CARRQGEQYF
TRBV27	14	TRBJ2-7	CASAPHGVPYEQYF
TRBV12-2	15	TRBJ1-4	CASRLARQTNEKLFF
TRBV2	14	TRBJ1-4	CASRVTGANEKLFF
TRBV7-2	14	TRBJ1-2	CASSRVDRGYGYTF
TRBV25-1	16	TRBJ2-4	CASSEYGGSAKNIQYF
TRBV27	16	TRBJ1-3	CASSERGPLSGNTIYF
TRBV19	17	TRBJ1-1	CASSLDRERGPNTEAFF
TRBV5-1	12	TRBJ2-7	CASSPGFYEQYF
TRBV7-2	14	TRBJ1-1	CASSLADGQGEAFF
TRBV5-6	15	TRBJ2-1	CASSPGTGGTNEQFF
TRBV7-9	14	TRBJ2-7	CASSLGGRLYEQYF
TRBV11-2	16	TRBJ2-7	CASSYLAGVATYEQYF
TRBV7-2	11	TRBJ2-5	CASSSRGTQYF
TRBV5-1	13	TRBJ1-1	CASSLVVNTEAFF
TRBV6-6	14	TRBJ2-5	CASSQQVTRGTQYF
TRBV24-1	15	TRBJ2-5	CATSAGQGYQETQYF
TRBV15	13	TRBJ2-3	CATSSQTRDTQYF
TRBV11-1	16	TRBJ2-3	CASSLSGVAITDTQYF
TRBV5-4	14	TRBJ1-1	CASSTTGAHSIAFF
TRBV19	14	TRBJ2-5	CASKRGLRGETQYF
TRBV2	16	TRBJ2-3	CASSELGGRATDTQYF
TRBV5-1	15	TRBJ2-4	CASSPVGAHVDIQYF
TRBV7-9	13	TRBJ2-7	CASSRQASYEQYF
TRBV13	14	TRBJ2-6	CASRRASGANVLTF
TRBV19	13	TRBJ2-7	CASSIILSYEQYF
TRBV18	13	TRBJ2-3	CASSPGQTDTQYF
TRBV7-9	15	TRBJ2-7	CASTKAGLAGYEQYF
TRBV19	16	TRBJ1-3	CASSIDGGSGGNTIYF
TRBV5-6	14	TRBJ1-4	CASSFFATNEKLFF
TRBV19	13	TRBJ1-1	CASSPEDVAEAFF
TRBV3-1/TRBV3-2	15	TRBJ1-6	CASSQEGVGDSPLHF
TRBV6-5	14	TRBJ2-5	CASSRLVGGETQYF
TRBV5-4	17	TRBJ2-1	CASSSGGGSGRWHEQFF
TRBV19	17	TRBJ2-3	CASSRYPSPTGTDTQYF
TRBV2	12	TRBJ2-7	CASNLDSYEQYF